These 29 T cell receptor beta chains share one sample of origin, sequenced in a study of identical twins. TCRdb redid the calling of the 5' RACE reads with MiXCR, one entry per CDR3 protein. The table includes 200,000 to 300,000 distinct CDR3 sequences, 7.5% detected once. These same data were also listed under a study on yellow fever vaccine responses in identical twins.

The sequenced sample was CD8+ T cells sorted from blood. The receptors here all came from a woman aged 18 to 35 in good health.

The DNA for the CDR3 is TGCAGTGCTAGAGATTACCTAGCGGGGGAACAAGAGACCCAGTACTTC. As protein: CSARDYLAGEQETQYF. The V gene is TRBV20-1, the J gene TRBJ2-5; 10 bases are shared with TRBD2. The CDR3 is 16 residues long. Germline assignment: CDR1 DFQATT and CDR2 SNEGSKA (reference sequence). J gave up 2 bases and V 0 bases, and 6 bases lay outside the gene matches.

This clonotype occurred a few times. V is TRBV4-1 and J is TRBJ1-6; D ambiguous. The CDR3 spans 18 residues. Germline V CDR1 and CDR2: MGHRA, YSYEKL. Deletions cut 1 base from V and 7 bases from J, with 20 bases between. The CDR3 nucleotides are TGCGCCAGCAGCCAAGGAAGGCAGCTATATTTGGGAAATTCACCCCTCCACTTT. Residues: CASSQGRQLYLGNSPLHF.

The CDR3 DNA is TGTGCCAGCAGTTTTTCTACTCTTGGGGTAATTCTAGCCAAAAACATTCAGTACTTC. Translated: CASSFSTLGVILAKNIQYF. V is TRBV27 and J is TRBJ2-4; D uncertain. The CDR3 runs 19 residues. Trimming took 3 bases from V and 0 from J, leaving 21 bases between them. CDR1 and CDR2 (germline): MNHEY, SMNVEV (reference sequence).

The chain combines TRBV6-1 with TRBJ1-1; TRBD1 matches 7 bases. The CDR3 is made up of 13 amino acids. From germline, CDR1 is MNHNS and CDR2 SASEGT. V gave up 6 bases and J gave up 6 bases; unmatched junction bases: 7. Here the CDR3 DNA reads TGTGCCAGCAGCGACAGGGTATGGGCTGAAGCTTTCTTT. Its translation: CASSDRVWAEAFF.

The sample holds many counts of this clonotype. The CDR3 sequence is CASSQEWLRSWGGGSEAFF. The CDR3 DNA is TGTGCCAGCAGCCAAGAATGGTTACGATCATGGGGAGGGGGTTCTGAAGCTTTCTTT. The chain has TRBV3-1 and TRBJ1-1; possibly TRBD1 for D (6 bases). Per the germline V gene, CDR1 is LGHDT and CDR2 is YNNKEL (reference sequence). The V end was cut by 0 bases, the J end by 6 bases, with 26 bases between. This CDR3 contains 19 residues.

In DNA form, the CDR3 reads TGTGCCAGCAGAGACCCCCAGGGGGGCGCCTACAATGAGCAGTTCTTC. This sequence encodes CASRDPQGGAYNEQFF. This chain joins TRBV7-9 and TRBJ2-1, with a weak D call TRBD1 (7 bases). Trimming left V 6 bases short and J 2 bases short, with 17 bases between. The CDR3 totals 16 residues. The germline V gene has CDR1 SEHNR and CDR2 FQNEAQ (reference sequence).

This clonotype was seen a few times. This sequence joins TRBV20-1 and TRBJ1-4, with D perhaps TRBD1 (6 bases). The length of the CDR3 is 14 residues. Looked up from germline, CDR1 is DFQATT and CDR2 is SNEGSKA (reference sequence). The V and J ends lost 2 bases and 1 base respectively, with 8 bases between them. The CDR3 DNA sequence: TGCAGTGCTAGAAAACAGGGAACTAATGAAAAACTGTTTTTT. Protein: CSARKQGTNEKLFF.

This clonotype was picked up a small number of times. The J gene is TRBJ2-1, the V gene TRBV7-2; D perhaps matches TRBD1 (6 bases). V was trimmed by 1 base and J by 2 bases, leaving 9 bases between them. CDR3 length: 15 amino acids. Germline V gene data show CDR1 as SGHTA and CDR2 as FQGNSA. The CDR3 is CASSLGTVTYNEQFF. The DNA for the CDR3 is TGTGCCAGCAGCTTAGGGACAGTTACCTACAATGAGCAGTTCTTC.

This clonotype appeared a few times. CDR3 nucleotides: TGTGCCAGCAGCGCCGAGCCGGGGGGCACAGATACGCAGTATTTT. Translation gives CASSAEPGGTDTQYF. The rearrangement uses TRBV2 and TRBJ2-3; D perhaps matches TRBD2 (6 bases). The germline V and J ends were trimmed by 6 bases and 1 base, with 14 bases remaining between them. The CDR3 loop spans 15 amino acids. Germline V gene data show CDR1 as SNHLY and CDR2 as FYNNEI. Drawing the rest from reference TRBV2 and TRBJ2-3, the complete variable domain is EPEVTQTPSHQVTQMGQEVILRCVPISNHLYFYWYRQILGQKVEFLVSFYNNEISEKSEIFDDQFSVERPDGSNFTLKIRSTKLEDSAMYFCASSAEPGGTDTQYFGPGTRLTVL.

Ten or more counts support this clonotype. This rearrangement joins TRBV2 to TRBJ2-7; TRBD2 matches at 13 bases. This CDR3 spans 15 amino acids. Germline CDR1 and CDR2: SNHLY and FYNNEI. V was clipped by 1 base and J by 5 bases; unmatched bases: 2. CDR3: CASSEGGLAGDEQYF. CDR3 bases: TGTGCCAGCAGTGAAGGCGGACTAGCGGGAGACGAGCAGTACTTC. Using reference TRBV2 and TRBJ2-7 for the parts outside the CDR3, the full variable domain is EPEVTQTPSHQVTQMGQEVILRCVPISNHLYFYWYRQILGQKVEFLVSFYNNEISEKSEIFDDQFSVERPDGSNFTLKIRSTKLEDSAMYFCASSEGGLAGDEQYFGPGTRLTVT.

This clonotype was found a few times. This chain connects TRBV9 to TRBJ2-1; TRBD2 matches at 7 bases. Germline CDR1 reads SGDLS; CDR2 reads YYNGEE. The CDR3 is 15 residues long. With 6 bases clipped from V and 0 bases from J, the junction kept 6 bases outside the gene matches. For the CDR3, the DNA is TGTGCCAGCAACCCTAGCGGCAGCTCCTACAATGAGCAGTTCTTC. Protein sequence: CASNPSGSSYNEQFF.

A few counts support this clonotype. The chain links TRBV11-2 to TRBJ2-1; no firm D call. The V end was cut by 1 base, the J end by 5 bases, with 15 bases between. The CDR3 consists of 16 residues. Per the germline V gene, CDR1 is SGHAT and CDR2 is FQNNGV. CDR3 nucleotides: TGTGCCAGCAGCTTAGGGTCTGGGAATACGGACAATGAGCAGTTCTTC. Translation: CASSLGSGNTDNEQFF.

The sample holds many counts of this clonotype. V gene TRBV11-1 combines with J gene TRBJ1-1; D uncertain. Trimming cost V 5 bases and J 4 bases, with 26 bases left between them. There are 18 residues in the CDR3. Germline V CDR1 and CDR2: SGHAT, FQDESV (reference sequence). The CDR3 coding sequence is TGTGCCAGCAGCCGGCCGGGAATGCGTCACCCAAGCGGCACTGAAGCTTTCTTT. Its translation is CASSRPGMRHPSGTEAFF.

The rearrangement uses TRBV7-8 and TRBJ2-7; no clear D gene. CDR3 length equals 14 residues. V gave up 5 bases and J gave up 5 bases, with 16 bases separating them. Germline loops: CDR1 SGHVS, CDR2 FQNEAQ. The CDR3 loop reads CASSPDGPLDEQYF. DNA for the CDR3: TGTGCCAGCAGCCCAGACGGACCCCTCGACGAGCAGTACTTC.

This clonotype appeared a few times. The V and J genes are TRBV6-5 and TRBJ1-1; D unresolved. Germline values: CDR1 MNHEY, CDR2 SVGAGI. The CDR3 extends over 14 amino acids. Trimming removed 0 bases from V and 3 bases from J, with 8 bases in between. CDR3 DNA sequence: TGTGCCAGCAGTTACTCTGACACCCACACTGAAGCTTTCTTT. It yields the protein CASSYSDTHTEAFF.

This rearrangement joins TRBV7-9 to TRBJ2-3; 9 nucleotides line up with TRBD2. The CDR3 has 15 amino acids. The ends lost 5 bases at V and 1 base at J; junction bases unmatched: 4. Per the germline V gene, CDR1 is SEHNR and CDR2 is FQNEAQ (reference sequence). CDR3 DNA sequence: TGTGCCAGCAGCCTCCGGACTAGCGGCACAGATACGCAGTATTTT. This encodes CASSLRTSGTDTQYF.

This clonotype has a count of ten or more. The chain has TRBV12-3 or TRBV12-4 and TRBJ2-2; 7 nucleotides agree with TRBD1. This CDR3 has 13 residues. The V gene end was trimmed by 0 bases and the J gene end by 9 bases; junction bases not matched to a gene: 1. The CDR3 nucleotides are TGTGCCAGCAGTTTAGCAGGGGGCCGGGAGCTGTTTTTT. Translating gives CASSLAGGRELFF.

This clonotype came up many times. This chain joins TRBV10-1 and TRBJ1-6; the D gene is possibly TRBD1 (6 bases). Germline assignment: CDR1 WNHNN and CDR2 SYGVQD (reference sequence). V shed 1 base and J shed 0 bases, with 10 bases lying between them. The CDR3 contains 17 residues. This CDR3 reads CASSEWGGSSYNSPLHF. The CDR3 nucleotides are TGCGCCAGCAGTGAGTGGGGGGGCAGCTCCTATAATTCACCCCTCCACTTT.

This clonotype appeared many times. The CDR3 here is CSATTGANTEAFF. The CDR3 DNA sequence: TGCAGTGCGACGACAGGGGCGAACACTGAAGCTTTCTTT. The V gene is TRBV20-1, the J gene TRBJ1-1, with 8 bases fitting TRBD1. The germline gives CDR1 DFQATT, CDR2 SNEGSKA (reference sequence). After removal of 6 bases from V and 1 base from J, the junction contained 4 bases not matched to a gene. The CDR3 spans 13 residues.

The V and J genes are TRBV9 and TRBJ2-7; TRBD2 matches 9 bases. Looked up from germline, CDR1 is SGDLS and CDR2 is YYNGEE. After removal of 3 bases from V and 5 bases from J, the junction contained 9 bases not matched to a gene. The CDR3 totals 15 residues. CDR3 DNA sequence: TGTGCCAGCAGCGCCGCGGGGGGGAGAGGGGACGAGCAGTACTTC. Translation: CASSAAGGRGDEQYF.

This rearrangement joins TRBV7-7 to TRBJ2-5, with D possibly being TRBD2 (5 bases). This CDR3 region has 15 residues. V was trimmed by 3 bases and J by 4 bases, leaving 15 bases between them. Germline CDR1 SSHAT, CDR2 FNYEAQ (reference sequence). CDR3 coding DNA: TGTGCCAGCAGCTTGGGGAGCGAAGGGCCAGAGACCCAGTACTTC. Translated: CASSLGSEGPETQYF.

Many counts were recorded for this clonotype. J is TRBJ2-5 and V is TRBV29-1, with D tentatively TRBD2 (5 bases). Between the trimmed V and J ends, which lost 1 base and 3 bases, there was a span of 15 bases. Germline values: CDR1 SQVTM, CDR2 ANQGSEA. The CDR3 consists of 15 residues. The CDR3 reads CSVEGRGWGEETQYF. The CDR3, as DNA: TGCAGCGTTGAAGGGCGCGGGTGGGGAGAAGAGACCCAGTACTTC. Full variable domain (remainder filled in from reference TRBV29-1 and TRBJ2-5): SAVISQKPSRDICQRGTSLTIQCQVDSQVTMMFWYRQQPGQSLTLIATANQGSEATYESGFVIDKFPISRPNLTFSTLTVSNMSPEDSSIYLCSVEGRGWGEETQYFGPGTRLLVL.

Many counts were recorded for this clonotype. This chain joins TRBV3-1 and TRBJ2-3, with D possibly being TRBD2 (5 bases). Trimming pared 1 base from V and 4 bases from J, leaving 18 bases between. Germline-derived CDR1 and CDR2 are LGHDT and YNNKEL (reference sequence). The length of the CDR3 is 17 residues. CDR3 loop: CASSQVRVSGSADTQYF. The CDR3 bases are TGTGCCAGCAGCCAAGTGAGGGTATCGGGATCAGCAGATACGCAGTATTTT.

This clonotype was seen only a few times. The chain joins TRBV20-1 to TRBJ2-1, with 10 bases matching TRBD1. With 0 bases clipped from V and 9 bases from J, the junction kept 8 bases outside the gene matches. CDR1 and CDR2 from the germline V gene are DFQATT and SNEGSKA (reference sequence). The CDR3 loop spans 15 amino acids. The CDR3 sequence: CSARDGGTGDIEQFF. In DNA, the CDR3 is TGCAGTGCTAGAGATGGAGGGACAGGGGATATTGAGCAGTTCTTC.

The chain joins TRBV29-1 to TRBJ2-1; TRBD1 is a possible D gene (6 bases). Trimming cost V 0 bases and J 2 bases, with 17 bases left between them. This CDR3 has 17 amino acids. The germline V gene encodes CDR1 SQVTM and CDR2 ANQGSEA. As DNA, the CDR3 is TGCAGCGTTGAAGAGTATCAGGGGTTGTACACCTACAATGAGCAGTTCTTC. This sequence encodes CSVEEYQGLYTYNEQFF.

The chain recombines TRBV7-9 with TRBJ1-2; 7 nucleotides line up with TRBD1. The V gene end was trimmed by 4 bases and the J gene end by 11 bases; junction bases not matched to a gene: 13. The germline V gene has CDR1 SEHNR and CDR2 FQNEAQ (reference sequence). This CDR3 region has 14 residues. CDR3 in amino acids: CASSSPMGGTAYTF. The CDR3 DNA reads TGTGCCAGCAGCTCACCCATGGGGGGGACAGCGTACACCTTC. The entire variable domain, with the rest obtained from reference TRBV7-9 and TRBJ1-2, is as follows: DTGVSQNPRHKITKRGQNVTFRCDPISEHNRLYWYRQTLGQGPEFLTYFQNEAQLEKSRLLSDRFSAERPKGSFSTLEIQRTEQGDSAMYLCASSSPMGGTAYTFGSGTRLTVV.

At least ten counts were recorded for this clonotype. J is TRBJ2-5 and V is TRBV12-3 or TRBV12-4, with 10 bases aligning to TRBD2. The V and J ends lost 4 bases and 4 bases, in that order; junction bases with no gene match: 9. CDR3 length: 16 amino acids. The CDR3 region has the DNA TGTGCCAGCAGTTACACTAGCGGGGCCCAGAGAGAGACCCAGTACTTC. This gives the protein CASSYTSGAQRETQYF.

This clonotype was detected many times. The chain has TRBV12-3 or TRBV12-4 and TRBJ2-1; the match to TRBD1 covers 7 bases. Trimming removed 8 bases from V and 3 bases from J; junction bases left unmatched: 7. The CDR3 spans 14 residues. DNA of the CDR3: TGTGCCAGCCAAACAGGGGCTTACTACAATGAGCAGTTCTTC. Amino acid sequence: CASQTGAYYNEQFF.

There are a few counts of this clonotype. V gene TRBV29-1 combines with J gene TRBJ2-5; 7 nucleotides align to TRBD1. Germline V gene data show CDR1 as SQVTM and CDR2 as ANQGSEA. The trim removed 4 bases at V and 4 bases at J, leaving 9 bases unmatched. The CDR3 runs to 14 residues. Written as DNA, the CDR3 is TGCAGCGTTGTAAAGGGGGCTGAGAGAGAGACCCAGTACTTC. Translated, it gives CSVVKGAERETQYF.